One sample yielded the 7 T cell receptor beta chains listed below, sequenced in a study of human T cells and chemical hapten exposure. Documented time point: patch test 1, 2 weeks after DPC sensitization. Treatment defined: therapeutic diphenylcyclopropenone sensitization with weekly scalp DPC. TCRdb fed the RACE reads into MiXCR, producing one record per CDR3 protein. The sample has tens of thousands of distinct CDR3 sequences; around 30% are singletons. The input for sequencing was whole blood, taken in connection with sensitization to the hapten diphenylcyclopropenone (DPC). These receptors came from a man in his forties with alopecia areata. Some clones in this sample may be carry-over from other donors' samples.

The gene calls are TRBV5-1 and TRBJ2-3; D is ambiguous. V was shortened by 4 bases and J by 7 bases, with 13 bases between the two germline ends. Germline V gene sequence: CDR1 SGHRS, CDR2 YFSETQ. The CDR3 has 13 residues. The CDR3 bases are TGCGCCAGCAGCCGCGATCTAGGGAATACGCAGTATTTT. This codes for CASSRDLGNTQYF.

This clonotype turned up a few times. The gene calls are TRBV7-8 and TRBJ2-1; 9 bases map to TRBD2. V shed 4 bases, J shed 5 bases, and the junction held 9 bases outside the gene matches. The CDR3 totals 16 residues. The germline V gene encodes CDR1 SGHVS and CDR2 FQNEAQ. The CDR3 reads CASSSLAGSLHNEQFF. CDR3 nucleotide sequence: TGTGCCAGCAGCTCCCTAGCGGGGAGCCTCCACAATGAGCAGTTCTTC. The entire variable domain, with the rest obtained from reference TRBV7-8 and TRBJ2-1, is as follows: GAGVSQSPRYKVAKRGQDVALRCDPISGHVSLFWYQQALGQGPEFLTYFQNEAQLDKSGLPSDRFFAERPEGSVSTLKIQRTQQEDSAVYLCASSSLAGSLHNEQFFGPGTRLTVL.

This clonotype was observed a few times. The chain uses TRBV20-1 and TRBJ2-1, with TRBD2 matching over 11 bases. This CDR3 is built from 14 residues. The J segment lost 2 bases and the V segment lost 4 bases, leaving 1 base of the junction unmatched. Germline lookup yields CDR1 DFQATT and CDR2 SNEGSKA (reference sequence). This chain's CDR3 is CSATTSGTYNEQFF. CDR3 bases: TGCAGTGCTACGACTAGCGGGACCTACAATGAGCAGTTCTTC.

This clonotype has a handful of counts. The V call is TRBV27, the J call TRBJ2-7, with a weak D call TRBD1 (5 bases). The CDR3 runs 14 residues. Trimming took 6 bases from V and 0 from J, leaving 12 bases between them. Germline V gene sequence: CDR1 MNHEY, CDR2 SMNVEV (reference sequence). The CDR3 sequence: CASRQAPYSYEQYF. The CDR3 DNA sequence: TGTGCCAGCAGACAGGCCCCTTACTCCTACGAGCAGTACTTC.

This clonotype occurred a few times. The CDR3 DNA sequence: TGTGCCAGCAGACCCAGGACGTCGGCGGACTCCTACAATGAGCAGTTCTTC. It is translated as CASRPRTSADSYNEQFF. The rearrangement joins TRBV12-3 or TRBV12-4 to TRBJ2-1; D remains ambiguous. CDR3 length: 17 amino acids. V was cut by 6 bases and J by 0 bases, with 18 bases left in between.

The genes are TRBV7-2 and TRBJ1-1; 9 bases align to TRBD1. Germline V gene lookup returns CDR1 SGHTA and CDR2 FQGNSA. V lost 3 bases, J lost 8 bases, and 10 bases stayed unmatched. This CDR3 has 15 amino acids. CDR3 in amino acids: CASSLTQMGQGEAFF. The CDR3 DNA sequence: TGTGCCAGCAGCTTGACGCAGATGGGACAGGGCGAAGCTTTCTTT.

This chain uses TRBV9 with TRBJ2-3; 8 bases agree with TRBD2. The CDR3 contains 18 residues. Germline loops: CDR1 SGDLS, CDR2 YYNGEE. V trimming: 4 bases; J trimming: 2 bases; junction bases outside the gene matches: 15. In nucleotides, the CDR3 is TGTGCCAGCAGCCTCGGACTAGCAGCCTCCCCTTCCACAGATACGCAGTATTTT. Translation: CASSLGLAASPSTDTQYF.